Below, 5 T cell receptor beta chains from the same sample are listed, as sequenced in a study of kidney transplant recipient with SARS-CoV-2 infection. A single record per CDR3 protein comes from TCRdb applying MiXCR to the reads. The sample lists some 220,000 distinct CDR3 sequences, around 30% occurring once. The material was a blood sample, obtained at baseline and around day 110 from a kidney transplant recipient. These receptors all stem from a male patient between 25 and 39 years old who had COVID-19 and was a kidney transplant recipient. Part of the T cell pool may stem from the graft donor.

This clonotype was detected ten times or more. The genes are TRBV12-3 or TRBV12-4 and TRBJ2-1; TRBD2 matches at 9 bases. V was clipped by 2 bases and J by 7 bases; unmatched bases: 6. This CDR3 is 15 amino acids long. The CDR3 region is CASSLLREGGNEQFF. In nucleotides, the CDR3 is TGTGCCAGCAGTTTACTGCGGGAGGGAGGTAATGAGCAGTTCTTC.

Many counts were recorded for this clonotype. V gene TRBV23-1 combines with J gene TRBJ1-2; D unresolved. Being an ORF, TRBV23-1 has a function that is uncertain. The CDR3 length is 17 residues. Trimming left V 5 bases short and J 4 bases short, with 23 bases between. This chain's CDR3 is CASSAQLLRRKTYGYTF. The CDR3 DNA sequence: TGCGCCAGCAGTGCTCAGTTGCTACGCAGAAAGACCTATGGCTACACCTTC.

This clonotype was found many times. The CDR3: CASMGPRGMNTEAFF. The CDR3 nucleotides read TGTGCCAGCATGGGTCCGCGGGGAATGAACACTGAAGCTTTCTTT. The chain uses TRBV6-5 and TRBJ1-1; D is unclear. The CDR3 contains 15 residues. V lost 7 bases and J lost 0, with 15 bases in between. Germline values: CDR1 MNHEY, CDR2 SVGAGI.

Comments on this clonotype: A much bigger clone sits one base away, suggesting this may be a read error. CDR3 amino acids: CAWSSVRYRKTNGYTF. CDR3 DNA: TGTGCCTGGAGTTCAGTGCGTTATAGAAAGACCAATGGCTACACCTTC. This chain uses TRBV30 with TRBJ1-2; D is uncertain. Germline V gene sequence: CDR1 GTSNPN, CDR2 SVGIG (reference sequence). The CDR3 runs to 16 residues. Deletions cut 2 bases from V and 6 bases from J, with 22 bases between.

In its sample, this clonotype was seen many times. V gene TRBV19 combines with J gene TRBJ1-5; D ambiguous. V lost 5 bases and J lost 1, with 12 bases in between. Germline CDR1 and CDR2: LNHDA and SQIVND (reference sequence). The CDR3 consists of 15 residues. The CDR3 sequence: CASSSPGISNQPQHF. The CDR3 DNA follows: TGTGCCAGTAGTTCTCCGGGGATAAGCAATCAGCCCCAGCATTTT.